Described below is a single TCR beta chain sequence and its context. Its antigen target is currently unknown. No base quality values were provided; no much bigger clone lies one nucleotide off. The sample originates from a study of blood T cell repertoires in COVID-19 (TCRdb year 2020). Looking at the study overall: Collaborator samples came from the United States, Italy and Spain and covered acute and convalescent phases of COVID-19. The material from the prospective study consisted of cDNA or gDNA derived from T cells, B-cell-depleted T cells, or PBMCs. Subjects who had been exposed to COVID-19, were actively infected with it, or had recovered from it provided the deeply sampled blood TCRbeta repertoires that made up the dataset. The repertoires were made available in a free public database intended to serve as a resource for research on the immune response to SARS-CoV-2. Samples were obtained from the ongoing ImmuneRACE study (first 160 participants) and from about 1,300 subjects provided by 6 global collaborators. Nearly every sample came with metadata listing a de-identified subject ID, COVID-19 status, age in years and sex. Where HLA class I and class II types were available, the types were taken from metadata supplied by the sample provider, not from assay-based typing.

Results and caveats for the whole study, not just this receptor: Clinical and demographic metadata were provided uncurated, with the amount varying by source and participant.

The collaborating institutions used their own protocols to collect whole blood in K2EDTA tubes. For TCRbeta analysis, collaborator samples were shipped as frozen whole blood, as isolated PBMCs, or as DNA extracted from either sample type. TCRbeta CDR3 regions were amplified from genomic DNA by means of the immunoSEQ Assay, a bias-controlled multiplex PCR. For the original study's pipeline: The number of nucleated cells in each sample was estimated from the amplification of reference gene primers within the assay. Sequence reads were collapsed and filtered to measure the absolute abundance of every unique TCRbeta CDR3 rearrangement. For each sample, productive Simpson clonality was calculated as the square root of Simpson's diversity index over productive rearrangements. TCRdb re-hosts the immuneACCESS table, in-frame sequences only. Its copies lack some clones; in the studies checked, an unresolved V gene accounts for under half of them, and the cause for the rest is not known. V, J and clone size are those of that table, while D and trimming were read from the DNA. In this sample the table shows about 100,000 clones, roughly 90% of which occur a single time. Approximately 7% of the sample belongs to the ten largest clones.

V and J lose 0 bases and 2 bases, and a span of 10 bases separates them. The CDR3, cysteine through phenylalanine, is 15 amino acids long. The retained sequence is limited to the CDR3, 45 bases, with the frame set at the first base. Per the germline V gene, SGHTA is the CDR1 and FQGNSA is the CDR2. The sequenced sample consisted of peripheral blood. The sequence was obtained from a man aged 30-40 years in a cohort sampled during active COVID-19. The V gene is TRBV7-2 and the J gene is TRBJ2-5; TRBD2 might be the D gene, on 6 matching bases. The CDR3 amino acid sequence is: CASSLALGGQETQYF. The nucleotide sequence is given as TGTGCCAGCAGCTTAGCTCTCGGGGGTCAAGAGACCCAGTACTTC.